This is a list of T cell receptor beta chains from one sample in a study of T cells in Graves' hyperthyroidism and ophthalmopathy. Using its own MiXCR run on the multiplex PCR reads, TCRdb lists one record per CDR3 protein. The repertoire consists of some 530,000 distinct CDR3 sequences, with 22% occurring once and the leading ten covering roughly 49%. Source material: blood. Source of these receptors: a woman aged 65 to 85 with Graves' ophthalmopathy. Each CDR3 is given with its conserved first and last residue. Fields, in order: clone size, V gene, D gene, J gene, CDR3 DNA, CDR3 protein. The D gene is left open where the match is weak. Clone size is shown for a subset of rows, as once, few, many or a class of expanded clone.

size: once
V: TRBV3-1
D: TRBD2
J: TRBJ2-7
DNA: TGTGCCAGCAGCCAAACAAGCGGGATATCTCTCTACGAGCAGTACTTC
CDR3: CASSQTSGISLYEQYF

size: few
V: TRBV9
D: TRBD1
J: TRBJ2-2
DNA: TGTGCCAGCAGCGGCCGCGCGACAGGGGGCTCTGGGGAGCTGTTTTTT
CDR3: CASSGRATGGSGELFF

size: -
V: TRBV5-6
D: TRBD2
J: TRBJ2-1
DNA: TGTGCCAGCAGCTTAGGGTCGGGAGGGAACAATGAGCAGTTCTTC
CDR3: CASSLGSGGNNEQFF

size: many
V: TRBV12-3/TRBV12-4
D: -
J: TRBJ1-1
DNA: TGTGCCAGCAGTCCCGGGGCCGTATCTGAAGCTTTCTTT
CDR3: CASSPGAVSEAFF

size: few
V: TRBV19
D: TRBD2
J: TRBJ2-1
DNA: TGTGCCAGTAGTAGGACTGTAGGACTAGCGGGAGGGGGCAATGAGCAGTTCTTC
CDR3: CASSRTVGLAGGGNEQFF

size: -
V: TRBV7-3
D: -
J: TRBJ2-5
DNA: TGTGCCAGCAGTCCTACAGGGACCCAAGAGACCCAGTACTTC
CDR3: CASSPTGTQETQYF

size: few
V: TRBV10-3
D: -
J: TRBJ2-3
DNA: TGTGCCATCAGGGACTCCACAGATACGCAGTATTTT
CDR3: CAIRDSTDTQYF

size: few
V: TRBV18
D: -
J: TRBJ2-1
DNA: TGTGCCAGCTCACCCGGGGGGCTAAGTGAGCAGTTCTTC
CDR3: CASSPGGLSEQFF

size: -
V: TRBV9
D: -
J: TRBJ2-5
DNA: TGCGCCAGCAGCGACCTAAAGGGACTTCATAAAGAGACCCAGTACTTC
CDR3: CASSDLKGLHKETQYF

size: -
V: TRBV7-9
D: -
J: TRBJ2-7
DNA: TGTGCCAGCAGCTTAGTGCCGGAAACCTACGAGCAGCACTTC
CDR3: CASSLVPETYEQHF

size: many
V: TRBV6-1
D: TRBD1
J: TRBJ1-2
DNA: TGTGCCAGCAGTTGGTCACAGGGGTCTGGCTACACCTTC
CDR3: CASSWSQGSGYTF

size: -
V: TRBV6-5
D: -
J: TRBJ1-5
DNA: TGTGCCAGCAGTTACTCGGGAGGACGGGGAAATCAGCCCCAGCATTTT
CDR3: CASSYSGGRGNQPQHF

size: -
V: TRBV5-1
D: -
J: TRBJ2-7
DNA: TGCGCCAGCAGCATGGGCTCCAGCGAGCAGTACTTC
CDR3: CASSMGSSEQYF

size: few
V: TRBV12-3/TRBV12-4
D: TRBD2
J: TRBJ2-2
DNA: TGTGCCAGCAGCCGAGGACTAGCGATAACCGGGGAGCTGTTTTTT
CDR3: CASSRGLAITGELFF

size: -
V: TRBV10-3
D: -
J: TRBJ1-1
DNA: TGTGCCATCAGTGTTAACGGTGAAGCTTTCTTT
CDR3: CAISVNGEAFF

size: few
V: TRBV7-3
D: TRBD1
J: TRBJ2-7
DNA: TGTGCCAGCAGCCCACAGGGGGTCCTATTCTACGAGCAGTACTTC
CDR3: CASSPQGVLFYEQYF

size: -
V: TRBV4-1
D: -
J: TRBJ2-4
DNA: TGCGCCAGCAGCCAAGATTTTGGCCGCTACCCGAGGAACATTCAGTACTTC
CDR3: CASSQDFGRYPRNIQYF

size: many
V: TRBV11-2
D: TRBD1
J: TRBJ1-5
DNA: TGTGCCAGCAGCTTAGACAGGGGGGGTCAGCCCCAGCATTTT
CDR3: CASSLDRGGQPQHF

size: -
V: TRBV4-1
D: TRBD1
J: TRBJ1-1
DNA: TGCGCCAGCAGCCACCCGGGGGCAGGGGGGAATACGAACACTGAAGCTTTCTTT
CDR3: CASSHPGAGGNTNTEAFF

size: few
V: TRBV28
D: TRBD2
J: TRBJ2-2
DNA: TGTGCCAGCAGGACTAGCGGTTTGACCGGGGAGCTGTTTTTT
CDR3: CASRTSGLTGELFF

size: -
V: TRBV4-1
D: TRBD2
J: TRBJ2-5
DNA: TGCGCCAGCAGCCAAGTGTTAGCGGGGAGCTGGGAGACCCAGTACTTC
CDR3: CASSQVLAGSWETQYF

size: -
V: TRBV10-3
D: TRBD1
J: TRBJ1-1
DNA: TGTGCCATCAGACAGGGGCCGAACACTGAAGCTTTCTTT
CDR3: CAIRQGPNTEAFF

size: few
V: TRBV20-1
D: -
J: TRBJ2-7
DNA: TGCAGTGCTCTGAAACCTGGCGGGGGCGGTGGCGAGCAGTACTTC
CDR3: CSALKPGGGGGEQYF

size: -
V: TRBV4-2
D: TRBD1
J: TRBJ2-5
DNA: TGTGCCAGCAGCCAAGCCCGGACAGGGGGGCAAGAGACCCAGTACTTC
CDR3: CASSQARTGGQETQYF

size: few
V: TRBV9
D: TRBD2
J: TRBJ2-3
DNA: TGTGCCAGCAGCCAAGCGGGAGTGACCCCAGATACGCAGTATTTT
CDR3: CASSQAGVTPDTQYF

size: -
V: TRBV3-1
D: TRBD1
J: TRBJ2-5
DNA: TGTGCCATCAGTGAGGGACAGGGGACGGAGACCCAGTACTTC
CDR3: CAISEGQGTETQYF

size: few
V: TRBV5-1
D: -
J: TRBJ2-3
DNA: TGCGCCAGCAGCTTGGAGCTAGCCACAGATACGCAGTATTTT
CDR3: CASSLELATDTQYF

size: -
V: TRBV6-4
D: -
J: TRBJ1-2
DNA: TGTGCCAGCAGTGACTCAAGAGGACTAGGAGGCTACACCTTC
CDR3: CASSDSRGLGGYTF

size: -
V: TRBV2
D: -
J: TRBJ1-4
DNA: TGTGCCAGCAGGAGGGGGGGGGATGAAAAACTGTTTTTT
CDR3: CASRRGGDEKLFF

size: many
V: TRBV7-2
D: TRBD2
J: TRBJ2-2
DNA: TGTGCCAGCAGCTTGACTAGCGGGAGGGGGGAGCTGTTTTTT
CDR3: CASSLTSGRGELFF

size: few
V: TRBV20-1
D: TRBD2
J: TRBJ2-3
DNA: TGCAGTGCTAGAGGGGCGGGAGCGACAGATACGCAGTATTTT
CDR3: CSARGAGATDTQYF